One and the same sample provided the 26 T cell receptor beta chains below, sequenced in a study of shared T cell receptors in the human thymus. Some clones are missing from TCRdb's copy, which holds only in-frame ones; the method was immunoSEQ multiplex PCR. The sample lists hundreds of thousands of clones, around 87% occurring once. The sample also formed part of further work on human thymus T cells.

Sequencing was carried out using thymocytes. These receptors came from a boy younger than two with a congenital heart defect.

This chain uses TRBV10-3 with TRBJ2-1, with D perhaps matching TRBD1 (5 bases). The V end was cut by 0 bases, the J end by 6 bases, with 21 bases between. This CDR3 contains 18 residues. In germline, CDR1 is ENHRY, CDR2 SYGVKD. CDR3 DNA: TGTGCCATCAGTGAGTCCCCAAATTGGGCAGGGCCGACCAATGAGCAGTTCTTC. Translated, it gives CAISESPNWAGPTNEQFF.

The chain is built from TRBV25-1 and TRBJ2-7; 10 bases are a match to TRBD2. The V gene's germline CDR1 is MGHDK and CDR2 SYGVNS. V lost 10 bases to trimming and J lost 3 bases; unmatched junction nucleotides: 6. This CDR3 comprises 13 residues. CDR3 sequence: CANPSSGGYEQYF. Written as DNA, the CDR3 is TGTGCCAATCCGTCTAGCGGGGGCTACGAGCAGTACTTC.

This chain connects TRBV6-5 to TRBJ2-1, with D possibly matching TRBD2 (5 bases). Trimming removed 8 bases from V and 6 bases from J, with 17 bases in between. The CDR3 extends over 14 amino acids. Per the germline V gene, CDR1 is MNHEY and CDR2 is SVGAGI. CDR3 DNA sequence: TGTGCCAGCTGTGCCGCTCTAGCCTTCAATGAGCAGTTCTTC. It specifies CASCAALAFNEQFF.

CDR3 nucleotides: TGCGCCAGCAGCTTGACGAACCCGGGACAGGCCTACGAGCAGTACTTC. Translation gives CASSLTNPGQAYEQYF. This chain connects TRBV5-1 to TRBJ2-7; 8 positions agree with TRBD1. The CDR3 consists of 16 residues. V was pared by 1 base and J by 2 bases, with 8 bases of the junction left unmatched. The V gene's germline CDR1 is SGHRS and CDR2 YFSETQ.

This chain joins TRBV28 and TRBJ2-5; D may be TRBD2 (5 bases). This CDR3 has 17 amino acids. V was shortened by 4 bases and J by 1 base, with 19 bases between the two germline ends. CDR1 and CDR2 (germline): MDHEN, SYDVKM. CDR3 amino acids: CASSSGGKKGSQETQYF. DNA of the CDR3: TGTGCCAGCAGTTCAGGAGGCAAAAAAGGGTCCCAAGAGACCCAGTACTTC.

J is TRBJ2-1 and V is TRBV18, with 11 bases that match TRBD2. The CDR3 sequence is 15 residues long. Germline V CDR1 and CDR2: KGHSH, LQKENI. V lost 1 base to trimming and J lost 7 bases; unmatched junction nucleotides: 3. CDR3 sequence reads: CASSPLAGGPNEQFF. The CDR3 region has the DNA TGTGCCAGCTCACCACTAGCGGGGGGGCCGAATGAGCAGTTCTTC.

V and J are TRBV20-1 and TRBJ1-1; D is uncertain. This CDR3 has 11 amino acids. V gave up 7 bases and J gave up 1 base, with 7 bases separating them. Germline CDR1 reads DFQATT; CDR2 reads SNEGSKA (reference sequence). CDR3 amino acids: CSVRSNTEAFF. CDR3 DNA sequence: TGCAGTGTCAGGTCGAACACTGAAGCTTTCTTT.

The V and J genes are TRBV7-2 and TRBJ1-2; D is unresolved. The CDR3 runs to 14 residues. Germline values: CDR1 SGHTA, CDR2 FQGNSA. Trimming removed 5 bases at V and 4 bases at J, with 14 bases between. The CDR3 region has the DNA TGTGCCAGCAGCGCCCGTGTGGCGGGCTATGGCTACACCTTC. Translated, it gives CASSARVAGYGYTF.

The chain is built from TRBV5-4 and TRBJ2-5; no firm D call. CDR3 length equals 14 residues. Trimming took off 3 bases at V and 2 bases at J, with 11 bases between the two ends. From germline, CDR1 is SGHNT and CDR2 YYREEE (reference sequence). CDR3 DNA: TGTGCCAGCAGCTCGAGAGGAAGACAAGAGACCCAGTACTTC. As protein: CASSSRGRQETQYF.

The V call is TRBV29-1, the J call TRBJ2-1, with 9 bases identical to TRBD1. The CDR3 covers 13 residues. CDR1 and CDR2 from the germline V gene are SQVTM and ANQGSEA. Unmatched junction bases numbered 5, after V lost 3 bases and J lost 8 bases. CDR3 amino acids: CSVDRTGVYEQFF. The CDR3 DNA sequence: TGCAGCGTTGACAGGACAGGGGTTTATGAGCAGTTCTTC.

This clone appeared a few times. The chain links TRBV27 to TRBJ2-3, with 14 bases that match TRBD2. V was clipped by 2 bases and J by 5 bases; unmatched bases: 6. The CDR3 covers 17 residues. Germline V gene sequence: CDR1 MNHEY, CDR2 SMNVEV (reference sequence). CDR3 nucleotide sequence: TGTGCCAGCAGTTTAAGAGGACTAGCGGGAGGTCAAGATACGCAGTATTTT. Its translation is CASSLRGLAGGQDTQYF.

The rearrangement links TRBV5-6 to TRBJ2-1, with 15 positions matching TRBD2. In germline, CDR1 is SGHDT, CDR2 YYEEEE. V gave up 3 bases and J gave up 0 bases; unmatched junction bases: 7. The CDR3 is 19 amino acids. DNA for the CDR3: TGTGCCAGCAGCTCAGGACTAGCGGGGGGGAGGAGCTCCTACAATGAGCAGTTCTTC. Protein sequence: CASSSGLAGGRSSYNEQFF.

The genes are TRBV5-6 and TRBJ2-7; 8 nucleotides agree with TRBD2. The CDR3 has 18 residues. V lost 6 bases, J lost 5 bases, and 22 bases stayed unmatched. Germline V gene sequence: CDR1 SGHDT, CDR2 YYEEEE. The CDR3 loop is CASIPGSGLAGGLDEQYF. CDR3 coding DNA: TGTGCCAGCATTCCCGGGTCGGGGTTGGCGGGAGGATTGGACGAGCAGTACTTC.

The V gene is TRBV4-1, the J gene TRBJ1-1; 7 bases are shared with TRBD1. Germline V gene lookup returns CDR1 MGHRA and CDR2 YSYEKL. The CDR3 has 15 amino acids. The ends lost 3 bases at V and 5 bases at J; junction bases unmatched: 9. CDR3 loop: CASSQYPGGNTEAFF. CDR3 in DNA: TGCGCCAGCAGCCAGTATCCAGGGGGAAATACTGAAGCTTTCTTT.

This clone has just one count. The chain is built from TRBV29-1 and TRBJ2-5; D is uncertain. Trimming removed 7 bases at V and 0 bases at J, with 12 bases between. This CDR3 has 13 residues. Germline V CDR1 and CDR2: SQVTM, ANQGSEA. The CDR3 loop is CSASTPDQETQYF. CDR3 bases: TGCAGCGCATCCACCCCGGACCAAGAGACCCAGTACTTC.

This chain uses TRBV5-8 with TRBJ2-2; D remains unclear. The CDR3 is 12 residues long. V lost 4 bases to trimming and J lost 3 bases, with 4 bases between them. Germline V gene lookup returns CDR1 SGHTS and CDR2 YDEGEE. CDR3 sequence (DNA): TGTGCCAGCAGCCTCGACACCGGGGAGCTGTTTTTT. Translation gives CASSLDTGELFF.

The chain has TRBV12-5 and TRBJ1-2; 7 bases agree with TRBD1. The ends lost 0 bases at V and 0 bases at J; junction bases unmatched: 13. The V gene's germline CDR1 is LGHNT and CDR2 FRNRAP. CDR3 length: 19 amino acids. The CDR3 DNA reads as TGTGCTAGTGGTTTGGTACTGGGGGGACAGTTGGAAACTAACTATGGCTACACCTTC. This encodes CASGLVLGGQLETNYGYTF.

The J gene is TRBJ1-5, the V gene TRBV19, with D possibly TRBD1 on 5 matching bases. Germline V gene sequence: CDR1 LNHDA, CDR2 SQIVND (reference sequence). The CDR3 covers 19 residues. The V end lost 3 bases, the J end lost 5 bases, and 26 bases lay between the germline ends. In nucleotides, the CDR3 is TGTGCCAGTAGTATCGGGCAGGGCCTCCGAATGTTGAAGCATCAGCCCCAGCATTTT. This sequence encodes CASSIGQGLRMLKHQPQHF.

This rearrangement joins TRBV23-1 to TRBJ1-2; perhaps TRBD1 as D (6 bases). TRBV23-1 is an open reading frame whose function is uncertain. V was clipped by 6 bases and J by 0 bases, with 11 bases between them. CDR3 length: 14 residues. As DNA, the CDR3 is TGCGCCAGCAGCCACAGGGAGTCTAACTATGGCTACACCTTC. Translation: CASSHRESNYGYTF.

This clone appeared a single time. The chain has TRBV6-4 and TRBJ1-1; 12 bases fit TRBD1. The CDR3 length is 18 residues. Trimming took 6 bases from V and 10 from J; bases not matched to a gene: 21. The germline V gene has CDR1 MRHNA and CDR2 SNTAGT. The CDR3 is CASRKGGQGALGTLGAFF. As DNA, the CDR3 is TGTGCCAGCAGGAAGGGGGGACAGGGGGCCCTGGGCACCTTAGGAGCTTTCTTT.

This clone was seen a few times. The CDR3 nucleotides are TGTGCCAGCAGTTTTTTTAGGGGAGGGTTTGGCTACACCTTC. This encodes CASSFFRGGFGYTF. The chain carries TRBV28 and TRBJ1-2; tentative D call: TRBD1 (5 bases). The CDR3 contains 14 residues. Germline CDR1 is MDHEN and CDR2 is SYDVKM. Trimming left V 3 bases short and J 7 bases short, with 15 bases between.

The chain combines TRBV14 with TRBJ1-2; a weak D match, TRBD1 (5 bases). Trimming pared 4 bases from V and 13 bases from J, leaving 19 bases between. The CDR3 spans 13 residues. Germline V CDR1 and CDR2: SGHDN, FVKESK. The CDR3 here is CASSPISGKSGTF. As DNA, the CDR3 is TGTGCCAGCAGCCCGATCTCAGGGAAGAGTGGCACCTTC.

The chain employs TRBV30 and TRBJ2-5, with D tentatively TRBD2 (6 bases). The CDR3 extends over 13 amino acids. Looked up from germline, CDR1 is GTSNPN and CDR2 is SVGIG (reference sequence). V was cut by 4 bases and J by 5 bases, with 14 bases left in between. The CDR3 spells CAWTLGSRETQYF. DNA for the CDR3: TGTGCCTGGACACTCGGGAGTAGGGAGACCCAGTACTTC.

The V gene is TRBV10-1, the J gene TRBJ2-1; maybe TRBD2 (6 bases). CDR1 and CDR2 (germline): WNHNN, SYGVQD (reference sequence). The CDR3 has 17 residues. Deletions cut 6 bases from V and 0 bases from J, with 18 bases between. The DNA of the CDR3 is TGCGCCAGCAGATACCGGGACTCAATTCGCTCCTACAATGAGCAGTTCTTC. Its protein is CASRYRDSIRSYNEQFF.

V and J are TRBV5-1 and TRBJ2-7; D is undetermined. V was shortened by 1 base and J by 0 bases, with 11 bases between the two germline ends. The CDR3 runs to 15 residues. Germline assignment: CDR1 SGHRS and CDR2 YFSETQ. CDR3 amino acids: CASSLKSALSYEQYF. The CDR3 DNA reads as TGCGCCAGCAGCTTGAAGTCCGCACTCTCCTACGAGCAGTACTTC.

The V call is TRBV5-1, the J call TRBJ2-5; 11 bases map to TRBD1. V lost 4 bases, J lost 0 bases, and 2 bases stayed unmatched. The CDR3 length is 15 residues. From germline, CDR1 is SGHRS and CDR2 YFSETQ. CDR3 residues: CASSPGQGDQETQYF. DNA of the CDR3: TGCGCCAGCAGCCCGGGACAGGGGGACCAAGAGACCCAGTACTTC.